This is a list of T cell receptor beta chains from one sample in a study of cytomegalovirus exposure and HLA in healthy donors. This table comes from immunoSEQ multiplex PCR, and its TCRdb copy is limited to in-frame clones, with some not included. The data hold fewer than 150,000 clones, with roughly 65% observed a single time. The source material was PBMCs. The receptors were gathered from a woman under 40 in good health and CMV-seronegative. Each CDR3 is given with its conserved first and last residue. A D gene is named only where the DNA matches it firmly. Only some rows state a clone size, as once, few, many or a class for expanded clones.

TRBV18	TRBJ2-6	-	15	once	CASSPESSGANVLTF	TGTGCCAGCTCACCTGAGAGCTCTGGGGCCAACGTCCTGACTTTC
TRBV7-2	TRBJ1-2	TRBD1	16	-	CASSRPRGQGGSGYTF	TGTGCCAGCAGCCGCCCCCGGGGACAGGGAGGTAGCGGCTACACCTTC
TRBV4-1	TRBJ1-2	TRBD1	14	once	CASSRGTANYGYTF	TGCGCCAGCAGCCGTGGGACAGCCAACTATGGCTACACCTTC
TRBV10-1	TRBJ2-3	TRBD2	16	-	CASNPGLAGDRDTQYF	TGCGCCAGCAATCCCGGACTAGCGGGGGACAGGGATACGCAGTATTTT
TRBV25-1	TRBJ2-7	TRBD2	16	-	CASSLRVAGDNDEQYF	TGTGCCAGCAGTTTGCGGGTAGCGGGAGATAATGACGAGCAGTACTTC
TRBV15	TRBJ2-1	TRBD2	18	-	CATSRAVPTSGSYNEQFF	TGTGCCACCAGCAGAGCCGTACCGACTAGCGGGAGCTACAATGAGCAGTTCTTC
TRBV7-2	TRBJ1-6	TRBD1	14	once	CASSPGQDNSPLHF	TGTGCCAGCAGCCCCGGACAGGACAATTCACCCCTCCACTTT
TRBV4-1	TRBJ2-1	TRBD1	19	few	CASSQEGLGRQGAAEEQFF	TGCGCCAGCAGCCAAGAAGGGTTGGGGAGACAGGGGGCAGCGGAGGAGCAGTTCTTC
TRBV19	TRBJ1-3	TRBD1	15	-	CATSWDRGPGNTIYF	TGTGCCACCTCCTGGGACAGGGGGCCTGGAAACACCATATATTTT
TRBV4-1	TRBJ2-5	-	14	-	CASSRDSVKETQYF	TGCGCCAGCAGCCGAGATAGCGTGAAAGAGACCCAGTACTTC
TRBV7-9	TRBJ2-5	TRBD2	16	-	CASSLSLAGAYETQYF	TGTGCCAGCAGCTTATCGCTAGCGGGGGCGTATGAGACCCAGTACTTC
TRBV30	TRBJ2-3	-	12	-	CAWTSSADTQYF	TGTGCCTGGACTTCCTCCGCAGATACGCAGTATTTT
TRBV7-3	TRBJ1-1	TRBD1	15	-	CASSLKGTANTEAFF	TGTGCCAGCAGCTTAAAAGGGACAGCGAACACTGAAGCTTTCTTT
TRBV6-1	TRBJ2-3	-	14	once	CASIHSGSTDTQYF	TGTGCCAGCATTCATAGCGGAAGCACAGATACGCAGTATTTT
TRBV7-8	TRBJ2-7	-	15	-	CASSLASTGSHEQYF	TGTGCCAGCAGCTTAGCCTCAACAGGGTCCCACGAGCAGTACTTC
TRBV18	TRBJ2-1	-	16	-	CASSPRQPALDNEQFF	TGTGCCAGCTCACCACGACAGCCAGCCCTTGACAATGAGCAGTTCTTC
TRBV19	TRBJ2-6	-	19	-	CASSTGPRGGRSGANVLTF	TGTGCCAGTAGTACGGGACCGAGGGGGGGAAGATCTGGGGCCAACGTCCTGACTTTC
TRBV5-6	TRBJ2-3	TRBD2	13	once	CASSIGGEHTQYF	TGTGCCAGCAGCATTGGGGGGGAACATACGCAGTATTTT
TRBV5-1	TRBJ1-1	-	14	-	CASSLSFQGSEAFF	TGCGCCAGCAGCTTGTCATTCCAGGGGTCTGAAGCTTTCTTT
TRBV7-9	TRBJ2-5	TRBD1	17	-	CASSSPTSTGGRETQYF	TGTGCCAGCAGCTCCCCAACGTCGACAGGGGGCAGGGAGACCCAGTACTTC
TRBV5-1	TRBJ1-2	-	14	-	CASSFLQANYGYTF	TGCGCCAGCAGCTTCTTACAGGCGAACTATGGCTACACCTTC
TRBV7-9	TRBJ2-1	TRBD1	18	-	CASSPMPGTGTFYNEQFF	TGTGCCAGCAGCCCAATGCCGGGGACAGGGACGTTTTACAATGAGCAGTTCTTC
TRBV2	TRBJ1-6	-	15	-	CASTASGGRSSPLHF	TGTGCCAGCACTGCATCGGGGGGAAGATCGTCACCCCTCCACTTT
TRBV6-5	TRBJ2-3	TRBD2	13	-	CASSMGEGDTQYF	TGTGCCAGCAGTATGGGGGAGGGGGATACGCAGTATTTT
TRBV5-4	TRBJ2-7	TRBD1	14	-	CASSLEQGANEQYF	TGTGCCAGCAGCTTGGAACAGGGGGCAAACGAGCAGTACTTC
TRBV7-5	TRBJ2-1	-	15	-	CARSPGQGVNNEQFF	TGTGCCAGAAGCCCCGGACAGGGGGTAAACAATGAGCAGTTCTTC
TRBV7-2	TRBJ1-3	TRBD1	15	few	CASRPGQGGRNTIYF	TGTGCCAGCAGACCGGGACAGGGGGGCCGAAACACCATATATTTT
TRBV18	TRBJ2-7	-	14	-	CASSRGGITDEQYF	TGTGCCAGCTCACGGGGAGGAATTACCGACGAGCAGTACTTC
TRBV27	TRBJ2-3	-	14	-	CASSLQGTTDTQYF	TGTGCCAGCAGCCTACAGGGTACCACAGATACGCAGTATTTT
TRBV5-1	TRBJ2-5	-	13	-	CASSLDLPETQYF	TGCGCCAGCAGCTTGGATCTCCCAGAGACCCAGTACTTC
TRBV6-4	TRBJ2-2	-	14	-	CASSDRPNTGELFF	TGTGCCAGCAGTGACCGTCCGAACACCGGGGAGCTGTTTTTT
TRBV2	TRBJ2-3	TRBD2	15	few	CASSGRGGGTDTQYF	TGTGCCAGCAGTGGACGCGGGGGGGGTACAGATACGCAGTATTTT
TRBV21-1	TRBJ2-7	-	17	few	CASIPGGTSGHTGEQYF	TGTGCCAGCATCCCTGGCGGGACTAGCGGGCACACTGGGGAGCAGTACTTC
TRBV11-1	TRBJ2-3	-	15	-	CASSNRPLRTDTQYF	TGTGCCAGCAGCAACAGACCGTTAAGGACAGATACGCAGTATTTT
TRBV5-6	TRBJ2-3	TRBD2	16	-	CASSLLRGGGTDTQYF	TGTGCCAGCAGCTTACTCCGGGGGGGCGGCACAGATACGCAGTATTTT
TRBV27	TRBJ1-1	TRBD1	13	-	CASSFNRGTEAFF	TGTGCCAGCAGCTTTAACAGGGGCACTGAAGCTTTCTTT
TRBV6-6	TRBJ2-5	TRBD2	14	-	CASESGGAGETQYF	TGTGCCAGCGAGAGCGGGGGGGCCGGAGAGACCCAGTACTTC
TRBV7-3	TRBJ2-3	TRBD2	16	once	CASSLTSGTSTDTQYF	TGTGCCAGCAGCCTAACTAGCGGGACGAGCACAGATACGCAGTATTTT
TRBV4-1	TRBJ1-4	TRBD1	16	-	CASSQEGGTGGEKLFF	TGCGCCAGCAGCCAAGAAGGCGGGACAGGGGGCGAAAAACTGTTTTTT
TRBV7-2	TRBJ2-7	-	14	-	CASSLDRNTYEQYF	TGTGCCAGCAGCTTAGACAGGAACACCTACGAGCAGTACTTC
TRBV5-1	TRBJ1-2	TRBD1	13	-	CASSPGTECRYTF	TGCGCCAGCAGTCCCGGGACAGAGTGTCGCTACACCTTC
TRBV9	TRBJ2-2	TRBD1	17	-	CASSVRGQHANTGELFF	TGTGCCAGCAGCGTAAGGGGACAGCACGCGAACACCGGGGAGCTGTTTTTT
TRBV7-9	TRBJ1-2	-	14	-	CASSLAGDGRGYTF	TGTGCCAGCAGCTTAGCCGGGGATGGGCGGGGCTACACCTTC
TRBV28	TRBJ1-3	TRBD1	16	-	CASTEYRGESGNTIYF	TGTGCCAGCACTGAATACAGGGGGGAGTCTGGAAACACCATATATTTT
TRBV7-9	TRBJ1-4	-	15	few	CSSSLAFGYNEKLFF	TGTTCCAGCAGCTTAGCGTTCGGGTATAATGAAAAACTGTTTTTT
TRBV30	TRBJ1-1	-	13	-	CAWKKGRGTEAFF	TGTGCCTGGAAAAAGGGCCGGGGCACTGAAGCTTTCTTT
TRBV27	TRBJ1-1	-	13	-	CASTTPTAREAFF	TGTGCCAGCACAACCCCGACAGCGAGGGAAGCTTTCTTT
TRBV5-4	TRBJ2-5	TRBD2	14	-	CASSLWSGGGTQYF	TGTGCCAGCAGCTTGTGGAGCGGGGGTGGGACCCAGTACTTC
TRBV11-2	TRBJ1-6	-	14	few	CASSFRGRGSPLHF	TGTGCCAGCAGCTTCCGGGGGAGAGGCTCACCCCTCCACTTT
TRBV4-1	TRBJ1-1	-	15	-	CASSQDWGGRAEAFF	TGCGCCAGCAGCCAAGATTGGGGGGGTCGCGCTGAAGCTTTCTTT
TRBV9	TRBJ2-3	TRBD2	18	-	CASSVGLAGGLGTDTQYF	TGTGCCAGCAGCGTCGGACTAGCGGGGGGGCTGGGCACAGATACGCAGTATTTT
TRBV6-1	TRBJ1-1	-	15	-	CASSEGAAWNTEAFF	TGTGCCAGCAGTGAAGGGGCAGCTTGGAACACTGAAGCTTTCTTT
TRBV30	TRBJ1-5	-	14	once	CAWRGGSSNQPQHF	TGTGCCTGGAGAGGAGGGAGCAGCAATCAGCCCCAGCATTTT
TRBV5-1	TRBJ2-2	TRBD2	16	once	CASSDSGEVVTGELFF	TGCGCCAGCAGCGATAGCGGGGAGGTCGTCACCGGGGAGCTGTTTTTT
TRBV28	TRBJ1-1	TRBD1	15	-	CASSFPGTGNTEAFF	TGTGCCAGCAGTTTCCCTGGGACAGGGAACACTGAAGCTTTCTTT
TRBV7-9	TRBJ1-5	-	15	-	CASSIQGAADQPQHF	TGTGCCAGCAGCATACAGGGCGCCGCAGATCAGCCCCAGCATTTT
TRBV7-2	TRBJ1-1	TRBD1	14	-	CASSYSTGRTEAFF	TGTGCCAGCAGTTATTCGACAGGGCGAACTGAAGCTTTCTTT
TRBV19	TRBJ2-7	TRBD2	15	few	CASSNLAGVGYEQYF	TGTGCCAGTAGTAACTTAGCGGGAGTCGGGTACGAGCAGTACTTC